The entry below gives a single T cell receptor beta chain sequence along with its context. What it binds is unknown. This specimen comes from a study of yellow fever vaccine responses in identical twins. Overall study results and limits: On the reported evidence, twins' vaccine T cell responses seemed partly convergent and partly personalized.

TCRdb recomputed calls from the RT-PCR reads with MiXCR, one row per CDR3 protein. This table has 15,000 or so distinct CDR3 sequences, approximately 78% appearing once. The CDR3 is 16 amino acids. CDR1 and CDR2 (germline): SGHNT, YENEEA. V shed 4 bases and J 3 bases; nucleotides not matched to a gene: 8. Sequencing was performed on T cells from blood (PBMCs), unsorted or a sorted subset (not recorded which), taken before or after yellow fever vaccination (not recorded which). This TCR came from a woman aged 18-29 years who received the yellow fever vaccine. The chain employs TRBV11-3 and TRBJ2-1, with 8 positions matching TRBD2. The chain's CDR3 is CASSSTLAGLYNEQFF. The DNA for the CDR3 is TGTGCCAGCAGCTCGACCTTAGCGGGACTCTACAATGAGCAGTTCTTC.